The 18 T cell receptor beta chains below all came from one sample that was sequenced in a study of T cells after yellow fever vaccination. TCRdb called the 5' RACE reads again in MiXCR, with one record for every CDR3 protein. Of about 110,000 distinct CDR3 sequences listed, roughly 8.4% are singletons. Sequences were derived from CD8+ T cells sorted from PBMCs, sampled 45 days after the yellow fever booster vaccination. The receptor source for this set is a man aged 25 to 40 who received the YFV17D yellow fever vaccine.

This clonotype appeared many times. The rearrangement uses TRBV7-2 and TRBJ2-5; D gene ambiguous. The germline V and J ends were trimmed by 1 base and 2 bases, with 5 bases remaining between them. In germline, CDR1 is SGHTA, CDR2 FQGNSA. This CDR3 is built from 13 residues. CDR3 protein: CASSLGRQETQYF. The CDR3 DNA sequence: TGTGCCAGCAGCTTAGGGCGGCAAGAGACCCAGTACTTC.

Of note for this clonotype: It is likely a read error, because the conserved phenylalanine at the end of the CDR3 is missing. The CDR3 sequence: CASSLSSVKAKNIQYS. CDR3 nucleotide sequence: TGTGCCAGCAGTTTATCGTCAGTCAAAGCCAAAAACATTCAGTACTCC. V gene TRBV27 combines with J gene TRBJ2-4; no reliable D call. Trimming removed 0 bases from V and 0 bases from J, with 9 bases in between. This CDR3 has 16 residues. Germline V gene sequence: CDR1 MNHEY, CDR2 SMNVEV (reference sequence).

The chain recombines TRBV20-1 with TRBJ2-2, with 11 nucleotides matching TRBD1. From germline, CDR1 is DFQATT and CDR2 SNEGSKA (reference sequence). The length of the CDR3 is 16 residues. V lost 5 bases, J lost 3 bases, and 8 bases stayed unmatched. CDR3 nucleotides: TGCAGTGCTGAGGACAGGGGGCATCTGGACACCGGGGAGCTGTTTTTT. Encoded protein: CSAEDRGHLDTGELFF.

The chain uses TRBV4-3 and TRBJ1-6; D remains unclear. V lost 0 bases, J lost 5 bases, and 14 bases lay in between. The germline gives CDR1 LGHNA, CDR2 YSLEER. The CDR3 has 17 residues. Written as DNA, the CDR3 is TGCGCCAGCAGCCAAGATCTTTCCGTGGGGAATAATTCACCCCTCCACTTT. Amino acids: CASSQDLSVGNNSPLHF.

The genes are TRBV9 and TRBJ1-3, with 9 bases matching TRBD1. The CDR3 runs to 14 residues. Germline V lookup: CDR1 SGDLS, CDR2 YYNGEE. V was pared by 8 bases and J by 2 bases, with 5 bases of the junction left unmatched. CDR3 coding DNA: TGTGCCAGTAACGACAGGGGGGCTGGAAACACCATATATTTT. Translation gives CASNDRGAGNTIYF. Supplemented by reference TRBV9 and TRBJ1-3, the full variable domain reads DSGVTQTPKHLITATGQRVTLRCSPRSGDLSVYWYQQSLDQGLQFLIQYYNGEERAKGNILERFSAQQFPDLHSELNLSSLELGDSALYFCASNDRGAGNTIYFGEGSWLTVV.

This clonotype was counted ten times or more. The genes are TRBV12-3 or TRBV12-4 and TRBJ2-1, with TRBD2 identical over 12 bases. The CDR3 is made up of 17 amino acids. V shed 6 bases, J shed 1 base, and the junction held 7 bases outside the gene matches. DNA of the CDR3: TGTGCCAGCAGAACCCTAGCGGGGGGGTATTCCTACAATGAGCAGTTCTTC. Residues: CASRTLAGGYSYNEQFF.

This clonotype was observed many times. The DNA of the CDR3 is TGTGCCAGCAGTCCCGCACTATTTATAAGCACAGATACGCAGTATTTT. Its protein product is CASSPALFISTDTQYF. The chain couples TRBV12-3 or TRBV12-4 to TRBJ2-3; D ambiguous. The CDR3 has 16 amino acids. V was cut by 5 bases and J by 0 bases, with 15 bases left in between.

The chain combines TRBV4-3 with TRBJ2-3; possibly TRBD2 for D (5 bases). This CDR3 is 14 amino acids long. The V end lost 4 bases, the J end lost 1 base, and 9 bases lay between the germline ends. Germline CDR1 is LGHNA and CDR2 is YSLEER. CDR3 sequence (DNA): TGCGCCAGCAGCCCGGACTCAGGCACAGATACGCAGTATTTT. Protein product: CASSPDSGTDTQYF.

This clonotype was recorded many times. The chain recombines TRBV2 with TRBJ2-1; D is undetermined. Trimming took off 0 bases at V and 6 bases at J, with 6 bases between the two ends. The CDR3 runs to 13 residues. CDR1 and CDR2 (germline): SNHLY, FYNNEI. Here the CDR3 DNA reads TGTGCCAGCAGTGAAGCGCTGATCAATGAGCAGTTCTTC. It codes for CASSEALINEQFF.

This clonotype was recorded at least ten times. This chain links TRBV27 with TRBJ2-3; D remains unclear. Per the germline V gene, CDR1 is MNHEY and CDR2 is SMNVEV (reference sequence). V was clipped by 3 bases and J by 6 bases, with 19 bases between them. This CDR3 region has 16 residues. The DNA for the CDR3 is TGTGCCAGCAGTTTGGGTGGCGGAAGCCTGCTGGATACGCAGTATTTT. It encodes CASSLGGGSLLDTQYF.

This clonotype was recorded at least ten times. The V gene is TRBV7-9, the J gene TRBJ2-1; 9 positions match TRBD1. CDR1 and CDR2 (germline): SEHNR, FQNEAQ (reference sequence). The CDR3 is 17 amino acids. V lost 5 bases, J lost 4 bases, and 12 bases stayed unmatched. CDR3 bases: TGTGCCAGCAGCGACGCCCTACAGGGGGCAGGGTACAATGAGCAGTTCTTC. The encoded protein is CASSDALQGAGYNEQFF.

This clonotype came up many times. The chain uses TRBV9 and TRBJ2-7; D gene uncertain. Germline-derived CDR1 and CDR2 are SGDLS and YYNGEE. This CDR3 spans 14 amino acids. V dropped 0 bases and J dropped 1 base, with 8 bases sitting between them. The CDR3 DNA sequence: TGTGCCAGCAGCGTAGAGGTTGGTTCCTACGAGCAGTACTTC. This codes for CASSVEVGSYEQYF.

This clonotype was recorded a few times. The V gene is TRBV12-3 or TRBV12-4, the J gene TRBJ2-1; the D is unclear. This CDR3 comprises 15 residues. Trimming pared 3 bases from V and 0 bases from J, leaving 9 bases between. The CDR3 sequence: CASSFEASSYNEQFF. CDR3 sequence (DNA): TGTGCCAGCAGTTTTGAGGCTAGCTCCTACAATGAGCAGTTCTTC.

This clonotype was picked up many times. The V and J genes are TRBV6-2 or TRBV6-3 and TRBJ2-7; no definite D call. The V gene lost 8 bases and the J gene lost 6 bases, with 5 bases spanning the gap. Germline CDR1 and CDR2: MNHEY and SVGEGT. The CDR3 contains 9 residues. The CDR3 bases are TGTGCCAGCGGAATCGAGCAGTACTTC. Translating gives CASGIEQYF.

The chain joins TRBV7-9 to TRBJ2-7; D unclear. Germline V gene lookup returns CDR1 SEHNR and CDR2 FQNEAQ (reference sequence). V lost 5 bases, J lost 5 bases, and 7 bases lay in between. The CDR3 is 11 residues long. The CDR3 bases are TGTGCCAGCAGCAGCCCTCACGAGCAGTACTTC. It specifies CASSSPHEQYF.

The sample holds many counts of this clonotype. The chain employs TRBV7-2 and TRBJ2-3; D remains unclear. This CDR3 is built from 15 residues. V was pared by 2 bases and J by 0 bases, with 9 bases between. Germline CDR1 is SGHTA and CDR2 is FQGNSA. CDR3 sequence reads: CASSLWGPSTDTQYF. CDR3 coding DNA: TGTGCCAGCAGCTTATGGGGTCCTAGCACAGATACGCAGTATTTT.

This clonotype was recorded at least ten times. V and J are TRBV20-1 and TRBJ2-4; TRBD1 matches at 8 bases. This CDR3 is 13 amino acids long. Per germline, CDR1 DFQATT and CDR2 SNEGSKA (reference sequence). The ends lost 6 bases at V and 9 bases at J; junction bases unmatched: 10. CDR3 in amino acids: CSASGQGAIIQYF. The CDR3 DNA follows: TGCAGTGCAAGTGGACAGGGCGCCATCATTCAGTACTTC.

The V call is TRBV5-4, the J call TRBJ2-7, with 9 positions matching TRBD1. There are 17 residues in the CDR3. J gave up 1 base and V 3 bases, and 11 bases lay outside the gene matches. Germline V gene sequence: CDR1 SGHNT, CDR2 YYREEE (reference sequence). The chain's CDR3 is CASSSSPGQGASYEQYF. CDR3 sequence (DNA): TGTGCCAGCAGCTCGAGTCCGGGACAGGGAGCTTCCTACGAGCAGTACTTC.